The following is a T cell receptor (beta chain) sequence with its context. Germline CDR1 and CDR2: MNHEY and SMNVEV (reference sequence). This CDR3 comprises 19 residues. Between the trimmed V and J ends, which lost 4 bases and 0 bases, there was a span of 19 bases. TCRdb re-called the 5' RACE reads through MiXCR, storing one row per CDR3 protein. The sample carries under 500,000 distinct CDR3 sequences, 14% recorded once. The entry originates in a study of identical twins. The data also belong to a second study, concerning yellow fever vaccine responses in identical twins.

This clonotype was obtained from a woman in her late teens or twenties in good health. The sample taken for sequencing was CD4+ T cells sorted from blood. This rearrangement joins TRBV27 to TRBJ2-6; D possibly corresponds to TRBD2 (5 bases). The CDR3 loop is CASSSRWELGRSGANVLTF. The CDR3 DNA reads as TGTGCCAGCAGTTCGCGATGGGAACTAGGTCGCTCTGGGGCCAACGTCCTGACTTTC.